The clone carrying this T cell receptor beta chain was counted between two and nine times. Its cognate antigen is unknown. The authors made TCR cDNA by 5'RACE template switching, adding a universal primer site and UMIs. In TCRdb, the 5' RACE reads were re-called with MiXCR into one record per CDR3 protein. This sample has roughly 62,000 distinct CDR3 sequences; 7.1% occur once, and the top ten carry approximately 37%. The sample originates from a study of T cells after yellow fever vaccination. Study findings and constraints: Although the secondary response was weaker, it peaked faster, at day 5 versus 15. Most primary-vaccination clones reappeared after the booster (less than 98% CD4, about 88% CD8).

Trimming at V came to 7 bases and at J to 1 base, leaving 4 bases not matched to a gene. The V gene's germline CDR1 is SQVTM and CDR2 ANQGSEA. The CDR3 runs 13 residues. Sequenced here: CD8+ T cells sorted from PBMCs, sampled on the day of the first yellow fever vaccination. The V gene is TRBV29-1, the J gene TRBJ2-1, with 7 bases identical to TRBD2. This sequence was found in a man aged 18-30 years who received the YFV17D yellow fever vaccine. The CDR3 DNA sequence: TGCAGCGCCGAGCGGGGATCCTACAATGAGCAGTTCTTC. It is translated as CSAERGSYNEQFF.